A selection of T cell receptor beta chains follows, all from one sample in a study of B cell selection in AIRE deficiency. Here immunoSEQ multiplex PCR was the method, and the copy in TCRdb shows in-frame clones only, minus some. The table has some 19,000 clones, about 97% seen once. Input material: conventional CD4+ T cells sorted from PBMCs. The receptors here all came from a human donor with AIRE deficiency. Both conserved end residues are part of each CDR3. The order of the fields is J gene, V gene, D gene, clone size, CDR3 DNA, CDR3 protein. A D gene is named only where the DNA matches it firmly. The listing skips clone size in some rows; elsewhere it reads once, few, many or a size class.

j_gene: TRBJ1-3; v_gene: TRBV11-2; d_gene: -; abundance: -; CDR3nt: TGTGCCAGCAGCTCCTCAATTGGAAACACCATATATTTT; CDR3aa: CASSSSIGNTIYF
j_gene: TRBJ1-4; v_gene: TRBV27; d_gene: -; abundance: -; CDR3nt: TGTGCCAGCAGTTTATCAGTTCCGGCAGGGGTAACCGAAAAACTGTTTTTT; CDR3aa: CASSLSVPAGVTEKLFF
j_gene: TRBJ2-1; v_gene: TRBV5-1; d_gene: -; abundance: -; CDR3nt: TGCGCCAGCAGCTATTCAGACCCTAGCTCCTACAATGAGCAGTTCTTC; CDR3aa: CASSYSDPSSYNEQFF
j_gene: TRBJ1-1; v_gene: TRBV6-1; d_gene: TRBD1; abundance: -; CDR3nt: TGTGCCAGCAGTATGGACAGGTTGAACACTGAAGCTTTCTTT; CDR3aa: CASSMDRLNTEAFF
j_gene: TRBJ2-1; v_gene: TRBV7-3; d_gene: TRBD2; abundance: -; CDR3nt: TGTGCCAGCAGCGCTGTAGCGGGAGCCTACAATGAGCAGTTCTTC; CDR3aa: CASSAVAGAYNEQFF
j_gene: TRBJ2-5; v_gene: TRBV6-6; d_gene: -; abundance: -; CDR3nt: TGTGCCAGCAGTTACTCGAAAGAGACCCAGTACTTC; CDR3aa: CASSYSKETQYF
j_gene: TRBJ2-2; v_gene: TRBV5-1; d_gene: -; abundance: -; CDR3nt: TGCGCCAGCAGCTTGTTAGGAACCGGGGAGCTGTTTTTT; CDR3aa: CASSLLGTGELFF
j_gene: TRBJ2-7; v_gene: TRBV7-9; d_gene: TRBD1; abundance: -; CDR3nt: TGTGCCAGCAGCCCGCCGCCGACAGGGGCTGGCTACGAGCAGTACTTC; CDR3aa: CASSPPPTGAGYEQYF
j_gene: TRBJ2-3; v_gene: TRBV5-5; d_gene: -; abundance: -; CDR3nt: TGTGCCAGCAGCCTTGACTCCTACACAGATACGCAGTATTTT; CDR3aa: CASSLDSYTDTQYF
j_gene: TRBJ2-7; v_gene: TRBV5-8; d_gene: -; abundance: -; CDR3nt: TGTGCCAGCAGCGTTTTACTGCGGGACCGATACTACGAGCAGTACTTC; CDR3aa: CASSVLLRDRYYEQYF
j_gene: TRBJ2-2; v_gene: TRBV15; d_gene: -; abundance: -; CDR3nt: TGTGCCACCAGCAGAGACAGGGCGAACACCGGGGAGCTGTTTTTT; CDR3aa: CATSRDRANTGELFF
j_gene: TRBJ2-5; v_gene: TRBV2; d_gene: TRBD1; abundance: once; CDR3nt: TGTGCCAGCAGACCGGGACAGGGAAGTGGGACCCAGTACTTC; CDR3aa: CASRPGQGSGTQYF
j_gene: TRBJ1-1; v_gene: TRBV6-5; d_gene: -; abundance: -; CDR3nt: TGTGCCAGCAGATCTCCTTTAGGATACACTGAAGCTTTCTTT; CDR3aa: CASRSPLGYTEAFF
j_gene: TRBJ1-5; v_gene: TRBV23-1; d_gene: -; abundance: -; CDR3nt: TGCGCCAGCAGTCAATCAATGGGGGGTAGGGGGGAGGAAGGCAATCAGCCCCAGCATTTT; CDR3aa: CASSQSMGGRGEEGNQPQHF
j_gene: TRBJ2-3; v_gene: TRBV27; d_gene: TRBD1; abundance: -; CDR3nt: TGTGCCAGCAGTTTATGGCAGGGGGCCACAGATACGCAGTATTTT; CDR3aa: CASSLWQGATDTQYF
j_gene: TRBJ1-1; v_gene: TRBV4-1; d_gene: -; abundance: -; CDR3nt: TGCGCCAGCAGCCACAGGGGAATGAACACTGAAGCTTTCTTT; CDR3aa: CASSHRGMNTEAFF
j_gene: TRBJ2-5; v_gene: TRBV4-2; d_gene: -; abundance: -; CDR3nt: TGTGCCAGCAGCCAAGCCCTCCAGGGCGGCGAAGAGACCCAGTACTTC; CDR3aa: CASSQALQGGEETQYF
j_gene: TRBJ1-2; v_gene: TRBV7-2; d_gene: TRBD1; abundance: -; CDR3nt: TGTGCCAGCAGCAGAACAGGCGCCAGGGGGCTGCCCCCTGGCTATGGCTACACCTTC; CDR3aa: CASSRTGARGLPPGYGYTF
j_gene: TRBJ2-3; v_gene: TRBV5-1; d_gene: TRBD2; abundance: once; CDR3nt: TGCGCCAGCGCCGAGGGCGGGAGTAGGCAGTATTTT; CDR3aa: CASAEGGSRQYF
j_gene: TRBJ1-2; v_gene: TRBV5-5; d_gene: -; abundance: -; CDR3nt: TGTGCCAGCACCCCAAACCAACATGGCTACACCTTC; CDR3aa: CASTPNQHGYTF
j_gene: TRBJ2-5; v_gene: TRBV18; d_gene: -; abundance: -; CDR3nt: TGTGCCAGCTCACCCAGCCTGGGACTCCAAGAGACCCAGTACTTC; CDR3aa: CASSPSLGLQETQYF
j_gene: TRBJ2-5; v_gene: TRBV18; d_gene: TRBD2; abundance: -; CDR3nt: TGTGCCAGCTCACCAGGGCTAGCGGGAGTGGAGACCCAGTACTTC; CDR3aa: CASSPGLAGVETQYF
j_gene: TRBJ1-4; v_gene: TRBV2; d_gene: -; abundance: -; CDR3nt: TGTGCCAGCAGTGCCCTTAATGAAAAACTGTTTTTT; CDR3aa: CASSALNEKLFF
j_gene: TRBJ1-1; v_gene: TRBV7-9; d_gene: -; abundance: -; CDR3nt: TGTGCCAGCAGCTTAATGTGGGATGATAACACTGAAGCTTTCTTT; CDR3aa: CASSLMWDDNTEAFF
j_gene: TRBJ2-1; v_gene: TRBV5-1; d_gene: TRBD2; abundance: -; CDR3nt: TGCGCCAGCAGCCCCCGGGAGGGGAATTACAATGAGCAGTTCTTC; CDR3aa: CASSPREGNYNEQFF
j_gene: TRBJ2-7; v_gene: TRBV5-8; d_gene: TRBD1; abundance: -; CDR3nt: TGTGCCAGCAGCCACCGACGGACAGGAAGCGAGCAGTACTTC; CDR3aa: CASSHRRTGSEQYF
j_gene: TRBJ2-7; v_gene: TRBV5-4; d_gene: TRBD1; abundance: -; CDR3nt: TGTGCCAGCAGCAAGGGACAGCTAACCTACGAGCAGTACTTC; CDR3aa: CASSKGQLTYEQYF
j_gene: TRBJ1-1; v_gene: TRBV29-1; d_gene: -; abundance: few; CDR3nt: TGCAGCGTGGCACGCAGGGTTCCCGACGCTGAAGCTTTCTTT; CDR3aa: CSVARRVPDAEAFF
j_gene: TRBJ1-3; v_gene: TRBV6-5; d_gene: TRBD1; abundance: -; CDR3nt: TGTGCCAGCAGATCGGACAGGTTAAGTGGAAACACCATATATTTT; CDR3aa: CASRSDRLSGNTIYF
j_gene: TRBJ2-3; v_gene: TRBV18; d_gene: TRBD2; abundance: -; CDR3nt: TGTGCCAGCTCACCGCGGGAGGGTAGCACAGATACGCAGTATTTT; CDR3aa: CASSPREGSTDTQYF
j_gene: TRBJ1-3; v_gene: TRBV4-2; d_gene: -; abundance: -; CDR3nt: TGTGCCAGCAGCCATGTGGGAAGGAGGGTCGACTCTGGAAACACCATATATTTT; CDR3aa: CASSHVGRRVDSGNTIYF
j_gene: TRBJ1-2; v_gene: TRBV27; d_gene: TRBD1; abundance: -; CDR3nt: TGTGCCAGCAGTCCGAGGGGACAGGGCTATGGCTACACCTTC; CDR3aa: CASSPRGQGYGYTF
j_gene: TRBJ1-1; v_gene: TRBV11-2; d_gene: -; abundance: -; CDR3nt: TGTGCCAGCAGCTTAATAGTGGGTTTGACTGAAGCTTTCTTT; CDR3aa: CASSLIVGLTEAFF
j_gene: TRBJ2-1; v_gene: TRBV7-9; d_gene: -; abundance: -; CDR3nt: TGTGCCAGCAGAGGCAAAACCAATGAGCAGTTCTTC; CDR3aa: CASRGKTNEQFF
j_gene: TRBJ1-5; v_gene: TRBV6-5; d_gene: -; abundance: -; CDR3nt: TGTGCCAGCAGCTGGAGGGTCAGTGGCAATCAGCCCCAGCATTTT; CDR3aa: CASSWRVSGNQPQHF
j_gene: TRBJ1-5; v_gene: TRBV4-2; d_gene: -; abundance: -; CDR3nt: TGTGCCAGCAGCCAAGACAGCTTTAACAATCAGCCCCAGCATTTT; CDR3aa: CASSQDSFNNQPQHF
j_gene: TRBJ2-1; v_gene: TRBV29-1; d_gene: -; abundance: -; CDR3nt: TGCAGCGGAGGATTACAGGGAAGTACGTACAATGAGCAGTTCTTC; CDR3aa: CSGGLQGSTYNEQFF
j_gene: TRBJ1-4; v_gene: TRBV6-1; d_gene: -; abundance: -; CDR3nt: TGTGCCAGCAGTGCCCACTACGCAACTAATGAAAAACTGTTTTTT; CDR3aa: CASSAHYATNEKLFF
j_gene: TRBJ2-1; v_gene: TRBV19; d_gene: -; abundance: -; CDR3nt: TGTGCCAGTAGTCAGGACTCATTCTCCTACAATGAGCAGTTCTTC; CDR3aa: CASSQDSFSYNEQFF
j_gene: TRBJ2-3; v_gene: TRBV10-3; d_gene: -; abundance: -; CDR3nt: TGTGCCATCAGTCTCGACCTGGAAAAAACGGCCACAGATACGCAGTATTTT; CDR3aa: CAISLDLEKTATDTQYF